The 26 T cell receptor beta chains given below trace back to one sample, sequenced in a study of CD8 T cells in ankylosing spondylitis. TCRdb used MiXCR to reprocess the 5' RACE reads, holding one entry per CDR3 protein. Of about 240,000 distinct CDR3 sequences in the sample, more than 20% were seen once. The source material was blood, either unsorted or a sorted T cell fraction (not recorded which). These receptors originate from a male donor with ankylosing spondylitis or in good health (not recorded which).

This clonotype was seen at least ten times. The chain is built from TRBV6-1 and TRBJ1-1; D is ambiguous. The V and J ends lost 6 bases and 1 base respectively, with 15 bases between them. The CDR3 sequence is 15 residues long. The germline gives CDR1 MNHNS, CDR2 SASEGT. CDR3 nucleotides: TGTGCCAGCAGACGACCGGCAGGATCGAACACTGAAGCTTTCTTT. It translates to CASRRPAGSNTEAFF.

There are a few counts of this clonotype. The gene calls are TRBV20-1 and TRBJ1-2, with TRBD1 identical over 9 bases. CDR1 and CDR2 (germline): DFQATT, SNEGSKA (reference sequence). This CDR3 region has 14 residues. V lost 5 bases, J lost 8 bases, and 12 bases stayed unmatched. CDR3 DNA sequence: TGCAGTGCTGTATCCGGGACAGGGACGGGAGGCTACACCTTC. Translation gives CSAVSGTGTGGYTF.

In this sample, this clonotype turned up a few times. This chain links TRBV20-1 with TRBJ1-6; D might be TRBD1 (5 bases). The CDR3 length is 14 residues. Germline V CDR1 and CDR2: DFQATT, SNEGSKA (reference sequence). Trimming stripped 3 bases from V and 6 bases from J, with 12 bases between. The CDR3 bases are TGCAGTGCTAGGGGTGGGGGAACTAATTCACCCCTCCACTTT. As protein: CSARGGGTNSPLHF.

In its sample, this clonotype was seen a few times. The J gene is TRBJ2-7, the V gene TRBV20-1; D possibly corresponds to TRBD2 (5 bases). The CDR3 covers 15 residues. The ends were cut back, 2 bases at V and 0 bases at J, with 14 bases in the middle. In germline, CDR1 is DFQATT, CDR2 SNEGSKA (reference sequence). CDR3 amino acids: CSARSSPGYSYEQYF. The DNA of the CDR3 is TGCAGTGCTAGATCCTCACCGGGATACTCCTACGAGCAGTACTTC.

This clonotype occurred many times. The chain has TRBV20-1 and TRBJ2-5, with D perhaps matching TRBD1 or TRBD2 (5 bases each). V was cut by 5 bases and J by 5 bases, with 18 bases left in between. This CDR3 comprises 14 residues. Germline CDR1 is DFQATT and CDR2 is SNEGSKA (reference sequence). The DNA of the CDR3 is TGCAGTGCTCGGGACCCGTTGGGTTGGGAGACCCAGTACTTC. It translates to CSARDPLGWETQYF.

Ten or more counts support this clonotype. The chain has TRBV7-2 and TRBJ2-4, with TRBD1 matching 7 bases. CDR3 length: 14 residues. CDR1 SGHTA and CDR2 FQGNSA come from the germline V gene. The junction had 6 bases not matched to a gene; V was cut back by 5 bases and J by 5 bases. Here the CDR3 DNA reads TGTGCCAGCAGCCTTCTGGGACAGCAAAACATTCAGTACTTC. This sequence encodes CASSLLGQQNIQYF.

This clonotype was seen a handful of times. V and J are TRBV7-8 and TRBJ2-7; D possibly matches TRBD1 or TRBD2 (5 bases each). CDR1 and CDR2 from the germline V gene are SGHVS and FQNEAQ. V was shortened by 8 bases and J by 3 bases, with 17 bases between the two germline ends. The CDR3 contains 14 residues. The CDR3 here is CASAPGTLFYEQYF. CDR3 DNA sequence: TGTGCCAGCGCGCCCGGGACCCTCTTCTACGAGCAGTACTTC.

The table lists this clonotype with many counts. J is TRBJ2-7 and V is TRBV29-1; 12 bases line up with TRBD1. There are 13 residues in the CDR3. Germline-derived CDR1 and CDR2 are SQVTM and ANQGSEA. The V segment lost 7 bases and the J segment 6 bases; nucleotides outside the gene matches: 7. CDR3 DNA: TGCAGCGGGGGACAGGGGGCGTTTTGCGAGCAGTACTTC. Its protein product is CSGGQGAFCEQYF.

The chain joins TRBV25-1 to TRBJ1-2; TRBD1 might be the D (5 bases). Germline CDR1 and CDR2: MGHDK and SYGVNS. CDR3 length equals 14 residues. V was pared by 2 bases and J by 9 bases, with 16 bases between. The CDR3 reads CASSERDGAPRYTF. DNA of the CDR3: TGTGCCAGCAGTGAACGGGACGGAGCGCCGCGCTACACCTTC.

This clonotype has a count of ten or more. The CDR3 DNA reads TGTGCCAGCAGTTTTTGGGGGGACAGGGGCGGAAAACTGTTTTTT. Translating gives CASSFWGDRGGKLFF. V usage is TRBV12-3 or TRBV12-4 and J usage is TRBJ1-4; 10 positions match TRBD1. V was pared by 3 bases and J by 10 bases, with 8 bases of the junction left unmatched. The CDR3 covers 15 residues.

This clonotype showed up just a few times. The chain employs TRBV20-1 and TRBJ2-2; maybe TRBD2 (5 bases). Germline V gives CDR1 DFQATT, CDR2 SNEGSKA (reference sequence). Trimming took off 0 bases at V and 2 bases at J, with 10 bases between the two ends. The CDR3 consists of 15 residues. CDR3 region: CSARDAGLNTGELFF. The CDR3 bases are TGCAGTGCTAGAGACGCGGGCCTCAACACCGGGGAGCTGTTTTTT.

This chain joins TRBV3-1 and TRBJ1-1, with 7 bases lining up with TRBD1. The CDR3 totals 14 residues. The V segment lost 1 base and the J segment 4 bases; nucleotides outside the gene matches: 3. Germline V gives CDR1 LGHDT, CDR2 YNNKEL (reference sequence). CDR3 residues: CASSQVAGGTEAFF. DNA of the CDR3: TGTGCCAGCAGCCAAGTCGCAGGGGGCACTGAAGCTTTCTTT.

The J gene is TRBJ2-1, the V gene TRBV12-3 or TRBV12-4; 11 bases fit TRBD2. This CDR3 is built from 15 residues. J gave up 5 bases and V 5 bases, and 5 bases lay outside the gene matches. CDR3 sequence (DNA): TGTGCCAGCAGTATTCTAGCGGGGGGCGACAATGAGCAGTTCTTC. It yields the protein CASSILAGGDNEQFF.

To note about this clonotype: Mismatch with germline at one junction end may stem from a read error. In nucleotides, the CDR3 is TGTGCCAGCAGCCCTGACAGGGTCTTT. As protein: CASSPDRVF. V and J are TRBV6-4 and TRBJ2-3; 7 nucleotides agree with TRBD1. Looked up from germline, CDR1 is MRHNA and CDR2 is SNTAGT. CDR3 length: 9 residues.

This clonotype has ten or more counts. The chain carries TRBV2 and TRBJ2-5; D tentatively reads TRBD1 or TRBD2 (5 bases each). Germline V gene sequence: CDR1 SNHLY, CDR2 FYNNEI. The V gene lost 7 bases and the J gene lost 0 bases, with 12 bases spanning the gap. The CDR3 contains 14 residues. The CDR3 nucleotides read TGTGCCAGCACAGGGAGCCCGTACCAAGAGACCCAGTACTTC. It yields the protein CASTGSPYQETQYF.

This chain links TRBV20-1 with TRBJ2-7; D may correspond to TRBD1 or TRBD2 (5 bases each). The CDR3 consists of 13 residues. The germline gives CDR1 DFQATT, CDR2 SNEGSKA (reference sequence). V lost 6 bases to trimming and J lost 4 bases, with 16 bases between them. CDR3 sequence reads: CSAGAGTKYEQYF. CDR3 in DNA: TGCAGTGCAGGCGCCGGGACCAAATACGAGCAGTACTTC.

This clonotype was counted at least ten times. The V call is TRBV5-6, the J call TRBJ2-4, with a possible D match to TRBD1 (6 bases). This CDR3 contains 16 residues. Trimming shortened V by 1 base and J by 0 bases, and 11 bases separated the two germline ends. Germline V lookup: CDR1 SGHDT, CDR2 YYEEEE. The chain's CDR3 is CASSLIGQLAKNIQYF. Written as DNA, the CDR3 is TGTGCCAGCAGCTTGATCGGACAGCTAGCCAAAAACATTCAGTACTTC. Full variable domain (missing parts from reference TRBV5-6 and TRBJ2-4): DAGVTQSPTHLIKTRGQQVTLRCSPKSGHDTVSWYQQALGQGPQFIFQYYEEEERQRGNFPDRFSGHQFPNYSSELNVNALLLGDSALYLCASSLIGQLAKNIQYFGAGTRLSVL.

This chain uses TRBV28 with TRBJ2-2; D gene uncertain. This CDR3 has 16 residues. Trimming took 8 bases from V and 0 from J, leaving 16 bases between them. Per germline, CDR1 MDHEN and CDR2 SYDVKM. The CDR3: CASRSVQGTNTGELFF. For the CDR3, the DNA is TGTGCCAGCCGTTCCGTCCAAGGGACGAACACCGGGGAGCTGTTTTTT.

This clonotype showed up many times. The rearrangement links TRBV7-3 to TRBJ1-6; D not resolved. This CDR3 is 13 amino acids long. V was shortened by 5 bases and J by 6 bases, with 8 bases between the two germline ends. Germline V gene sequence: CDR1 SGHTA, CDR2 FQGTGA. CDR3 residues: CASSPGLNSPLHF. In DNA, the CDR3 is TGTGCCAGCAGCCCCGGACTTAATTCACCCCTCCACTTT.

This clonotype was counted a few times. V and J are TRBV20-1 and TRBJ2-3; possibly TRBD2 for D (6 bases). The V end was cut by 1 base, the J end by 3 bases, with 11 bases between. The CDR3 totals 14 residues. Germline V lookup: CDR1 DFQATT, CDR2 SNEGSKA (reference sequence). CDR3 region: CSARGRGTTDTQYF. The CDR3 DNA sequence: TGCAGTGCTAGAGGGCGGGGTACGACAGATACGCAGTATTTT.

The table lists this clonotype with many counts. The chain joins TRBV20-1 to TRBJ1-5; 7 nucleotides match TRBD1. The germline V gene has CDR1 DFQATT and CDR2 SNEGSKA (reference sequence). This CDR3 has 16 residues. V shed 2 bases, J shed 9 bases, and the junction held 16 bases outside the gene matches. The CDR3, as DNA: TGCAGTGCTAGACAGGGGGTCCCGCGGGGGTCATCGCCCCAGCATTTT. The encoded protein is CSARQGVPRGSSPQHF.

The CDR3 coding sequence is TGTGCCAGCAGCTTAGGGGGGAAGTTGACTGGGGCCAACGTCCTGACTTTC. This sequence encodes CASSLGGKLTGANVLTF. V usage is TRBV11-2 and J usage is TRBJ2-6, with D tentatively TRBD1 or TRBD2 (5 bases each). Trimming took 1 base from V and 2 from J, leaving 12 bases between them. This CDR3 has 17 residues. From germline, CDR1 is SGHAT and CDR2 FQNNGV.

J is TRBJ2-5 and V is TRBV15; TRBD1 matches at 8 bases. V shed 1 base and J 4 bases; nucleotides not matched to a gene: 5. Germline V lookup: CDR1 LNHNV, CDR2 YYDKDF (reference sequence). There are 15 residues in the CDR3. CDR3 coding DNA: TGTGCCACCAGCAGAGCAGGGGGCCGGGGAGAGACCCAGTACTTC. Translated, it gives CATSRAGGRGETQYF.

This clonotype has only a few counts. The CDR3 DNA follows: TGTGCCAGCACGGCTAGGGGCCTTTTCTATGGCTACACCTTC. Its translation is CASTARGLFYGYTF. The chain recombines TRBV12-3 or TRBV12-4 with TRBJ1-2, with D tentatively TRBD1 (5 bases). The CDR3 has 14 residues. V lost 7 bases and J lost 4, with 16 bases in between.

This clonotype appeared many times. The chain links TRBV20-1 to TRBJ2-7; TRBD1 aligns across 7 bases. CDR1 is DFQATT, CDR2 SNEGSKA, per germline (reference sequence). This CDR3 comprises 12 residues. Unmatched junction bases numbered 3, after V lost 4 bases and J lost 3 bases. The DNA of the CDR3 is TGCAGTGCTACCGACAGGGACTACGAGCAGTACTTC. Translated, it gives CSATDRDYEQYF.

This clonotype has only one observation. The chain carries TRBV12-3 or TRBV12-4 and TRBJ2-2; TRBD2 aligns across 7 bases. CDR3 length: 15 residues. The V segment lost 3 bases and the J segment 3 bases; nucleotides outside the gene matches: 4. The CDR3 loop reads CASSFPAGDTGELFF. In DNA, the CDR3 is TGTGCCAGCAGTTTCCCGGCGGGGGACACCGGGGAGCTGTTTTTT.